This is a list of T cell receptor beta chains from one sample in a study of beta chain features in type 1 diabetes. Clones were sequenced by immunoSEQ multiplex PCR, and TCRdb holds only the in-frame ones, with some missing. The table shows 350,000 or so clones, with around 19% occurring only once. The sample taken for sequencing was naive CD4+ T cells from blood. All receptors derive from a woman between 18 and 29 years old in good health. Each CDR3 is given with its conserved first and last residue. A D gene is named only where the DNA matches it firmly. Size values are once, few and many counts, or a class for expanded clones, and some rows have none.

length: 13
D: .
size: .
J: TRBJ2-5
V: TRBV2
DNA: TGTGCCAGCAGTATAGACAGTCCCGGGACCCAGTACTTC
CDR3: CASSIDSPGTQYF

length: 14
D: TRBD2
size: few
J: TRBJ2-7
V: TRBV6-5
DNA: TGTGCCAGCAGGAGGACTAGCGGACCCTACGAGCAGTACTTC
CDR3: CASRRTSGPYEQYF

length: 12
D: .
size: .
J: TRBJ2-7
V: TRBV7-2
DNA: TGTGCCAGCAGCTTAGTAGCTTACGAGCAGTACTTC
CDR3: CASSLVAYEQYF

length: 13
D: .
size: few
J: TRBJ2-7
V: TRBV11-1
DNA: TGTGCCAGCAGCTTTGGAGGAACCTACGAGCAGTACTTC
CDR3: CASSFGGTYEQYF

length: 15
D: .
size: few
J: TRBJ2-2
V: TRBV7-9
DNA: TGTGCCAGCAGCTCCTCGGACAGTAACACCGGGGAGCTGTTTTTT
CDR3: CASSSSDSNTGELFF

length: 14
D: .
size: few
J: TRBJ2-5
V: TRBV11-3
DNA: TGTGCCAGCAGCTTAGGGCTAACAGGAGAGACCCAGTACTTC
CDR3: CASSLGLTGETQYF

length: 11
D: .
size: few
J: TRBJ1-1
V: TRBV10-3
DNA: TGTGCCGCTAGCGGGCCCACTGAAGCTTTCTTT
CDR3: CAASGPTEAFF

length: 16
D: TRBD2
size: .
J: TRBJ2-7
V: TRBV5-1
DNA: TGCGCCAGCAGCCCGGGACTAGCGGGTGCCCCCTACGAGCAGTACTTC
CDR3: CASSPGLAGAPYEQYF

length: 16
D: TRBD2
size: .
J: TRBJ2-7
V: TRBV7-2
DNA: TGTGCCAGCAGCTTAACATCTGACGGGGGGGCCTACGAGCAGTACTTC
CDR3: CASSLTSDGGAYEQYF

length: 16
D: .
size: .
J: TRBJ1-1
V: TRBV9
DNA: TGTGCCAGCAGCGTAGCTGGGGGGGGCTCCCGCACTGAAGCTTTCTTT
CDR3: CASSVAGGGSRTEAFF

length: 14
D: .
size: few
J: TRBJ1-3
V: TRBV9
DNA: TGTGCCAGCAGCGTAGGTTACTCTGGAAACACCATATATTTT
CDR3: CASSVGYSGNTIYF

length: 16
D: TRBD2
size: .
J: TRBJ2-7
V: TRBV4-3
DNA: TGCGCCAGCAGCCAGGGACTAGCGGGGATCACCTACGAGCAGTACTTC
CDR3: CASSQGLAGITYEQYF

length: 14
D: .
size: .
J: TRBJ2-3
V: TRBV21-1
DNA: TGTGCCACCGGGACTAGCGGGAGCACAGATACGCAGTATTTT
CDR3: CATGTSGSTDTQYF

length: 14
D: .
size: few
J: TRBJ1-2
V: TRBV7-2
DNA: TGTGCCAGCAGCCCCGAGACAGCTAACTATGGCTACACCTTC
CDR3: CASSPETANYGYTF

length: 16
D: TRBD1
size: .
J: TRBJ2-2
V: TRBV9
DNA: TGTGCCAGCAGCCCCACGGGACAGCCGAACACCGGGGAGCTGTTTTTT
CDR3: CASSPTGQPNTGELFF

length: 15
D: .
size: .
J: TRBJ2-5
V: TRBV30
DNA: TGTGCCTGGAGCAGATACCGGGGAGGAGGAGAGACCCAGTACTTC
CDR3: CAWSRYRGGGETQYF

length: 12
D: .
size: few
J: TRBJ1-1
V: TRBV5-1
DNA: TGCGCCAGCAGCTTGGCCCAGGGTAAAGCTTTCTTT
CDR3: CASSLAQGKAFF

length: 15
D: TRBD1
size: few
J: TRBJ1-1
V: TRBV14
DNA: TGTGCCAGCAGTATTTGGGGACAGACAGACACTGAAGCTTTCTTT
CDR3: CASSIWGQTDTEAFF

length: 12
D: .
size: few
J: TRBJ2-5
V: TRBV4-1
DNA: TGCGCCAGCAGCCAAGTCGTCGGGACCCAGTACTTC
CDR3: CASSQVVGTQYF

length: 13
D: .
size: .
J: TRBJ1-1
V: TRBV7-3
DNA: TGTGCCAGCAGCCCTACTAGACAGGCTGAAGCTTTCTTT
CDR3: CASSPTRQAEAFF

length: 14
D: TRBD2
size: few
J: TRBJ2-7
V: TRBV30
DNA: TGTGCCTGGAGTTCCGGGACTACCCAATGGGAGCAGTACTTC
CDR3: CAWSSGTTQWEQYF

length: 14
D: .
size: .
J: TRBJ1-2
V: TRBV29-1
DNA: TGCAGCTCCTGGAATCCGGACAGCAACTATGGCTACACCTTC
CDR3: CSSWNPDSNYGYTF

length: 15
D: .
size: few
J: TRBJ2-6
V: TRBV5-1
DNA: TGCGCCAGCAGCTCCCAGGGCTCTGGGGCCAACGTCCTGACTTTC
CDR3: CASSSQGSGANVLTF

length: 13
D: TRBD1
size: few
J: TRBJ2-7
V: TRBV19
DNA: TGTGCCAGTAGTAGGGACAGTACCTACGAGCAGTACTTC
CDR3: CASSRDSTYEQYF

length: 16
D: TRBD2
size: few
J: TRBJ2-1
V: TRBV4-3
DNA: TGCGCCAGCAGCCAGCTACTAGCGGGGGGGCGGGTTGAGCAGTTCTTC
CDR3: CASSQLLAGGRVEQFF

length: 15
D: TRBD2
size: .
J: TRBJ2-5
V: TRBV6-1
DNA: TGTGCCAGCAGTGAACTAGCGGGGGTCGGGGAGACCCAGTACTTC
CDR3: CASSELAGVGETQYF

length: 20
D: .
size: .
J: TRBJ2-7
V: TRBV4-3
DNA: TGCGCCAGCAGCCCGGGGATTCTCATTGACCGGGAGATACAGACCTACGAGCAGTACTTC
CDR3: CASSPGILIDREIQTYEQYF

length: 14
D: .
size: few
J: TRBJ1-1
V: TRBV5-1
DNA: TGCGCCAGCAGCTTGGGCAGGGCAAGCACTGAAGCTTTCTTT
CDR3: CASSLGRASTEAFF

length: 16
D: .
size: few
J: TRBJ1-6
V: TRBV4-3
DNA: TGCGCCAGCAGCCAAGATCCAGGGGCTGGGAATTCACCCCTCCACTTT
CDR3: CASSQDPGAGNSPLHF

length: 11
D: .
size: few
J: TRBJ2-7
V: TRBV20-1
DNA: TGCAGTGCTAGAGATCCAGATGAGCAGTACTTC
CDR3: CSARDPDEQYF

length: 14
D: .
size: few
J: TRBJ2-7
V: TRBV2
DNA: TGTGCCAGCAGACCCGGGACAAGCTTCTACGAGCAGTACTTC
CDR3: CASRPGTSFYEQYF

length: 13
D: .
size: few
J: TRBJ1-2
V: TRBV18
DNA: TGTGCCAGCTCAGGAGGGCAGGGCTATGGCTACACCTTC
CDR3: CASSGGQGYGYTF

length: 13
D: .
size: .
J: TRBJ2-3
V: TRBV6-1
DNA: TGTGCCAGCAACCGGGACAAAACAGATACGCAGTATTTT
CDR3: CASNRDKTDTQYF

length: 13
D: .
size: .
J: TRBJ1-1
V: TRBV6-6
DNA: TGTGCCAGCAGATACGGGGAGGCCACTGAAGCTTTCTTT
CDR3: CASRYGEATEAFF

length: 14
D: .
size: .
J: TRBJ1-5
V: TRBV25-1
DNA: TGTGCCAGCAGTGAATCCTATAGCAATCAGCCCCAGCATTTT
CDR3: CASSESYSNQPQHF

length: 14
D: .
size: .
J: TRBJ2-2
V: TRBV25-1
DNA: TGTGCCAGCAGTGTTGGGCCGAACACCGGGGAGCTGTTTTTT
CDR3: CASSVGPNTGELFF

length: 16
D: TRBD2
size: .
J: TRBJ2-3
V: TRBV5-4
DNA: TGTGCCAGCAGCACGCCTAGCGGGGGGTTGGTGGATACGCAGTATTTT
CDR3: CASSTPSGGLVDTQYF

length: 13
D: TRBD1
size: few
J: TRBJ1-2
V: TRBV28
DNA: TGTGCCAGCAGTCAGGGACAGGTTTATGGCTACACCTTC
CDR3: CASSQGQVYGYTF

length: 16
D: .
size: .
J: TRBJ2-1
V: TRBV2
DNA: TGTGCCAGCAGCGTCCACGGAGGGGGCGCCTACAATGAGCAGTTCTTC
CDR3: CASSVHGGGAYNEQFF

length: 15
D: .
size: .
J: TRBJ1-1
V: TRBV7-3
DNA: TGTGCCAGCAGCTTAACTCCGGGGAGGAACACTGAAGCTTTCTTT
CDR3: CASSLTPGRNTEAFF

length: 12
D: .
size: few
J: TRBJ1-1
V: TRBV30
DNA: TGTGCCTGGAGCAGACTTGGGACTGAAGCTTTCTTT
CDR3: CAWSRLGTEAFF

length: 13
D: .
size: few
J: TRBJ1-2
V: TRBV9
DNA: TGTGCCAGCAGCTCGGACACGAACTATGGCTACACCTTC
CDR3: CASSSDTNYGYTF

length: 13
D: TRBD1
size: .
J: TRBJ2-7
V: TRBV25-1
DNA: TGTGCCAGCCGGGACAGAATCCATGACGAGCAGTACTTC
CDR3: CASRDRIHDEQYF

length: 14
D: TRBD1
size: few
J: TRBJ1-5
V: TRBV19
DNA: TGTGCCAGTAGTATCCAGGGGGACTATCAGCCCCAGCATTTT
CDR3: CASSIQGDYQPQHF